These 12 T cell receptor beta chains share one sample of origin, sequenced in a study of blood T cell repertoires in COVID-19 (dated by TCRdb to about 2020). Library preparation used the immunoSEQ multiplex PCR assay. Imported from immuneACCESS, the table was reduced by TCRdb to in-frame sequences with V and J called. These copies leave out some clones; in studies compared against another copy, an unresolved V gene accounts for under half, and the cause of the remainder is not known. This sample holds 150,000 to 200,000 clones; approximately 88% were observed only once. The ten most abundant clones make up roughly 9.2% of the sample. The sequenced sample was peripheral blood. These TCRs come from a woman at least 80 years old with active or convalescent COVID-19.

This clone was detected a few times. The chain is built from TRBV7-2 and TRBJ1-2; 8 positions agree with TRBD1. Germline CDR1 SGHTA, CDR2 FQGNSA. The ends lost 5 bases at V and 8 bases at J; junction bases unmatched: 13. The CDR3 is 15 residues long. In DNA form, the CDR3 reads TGTGCCAGCAGCCTAAGTACAGGACAGGGTAGCGGCTACACCTTC. This sequence encodes CASSLSTGQGSGYTF.

The CDR3 here is CASSRGQGTYTEAFF. The DNA of the CDR3 is TGTGCCAGCAGCCGAGGACAGGGGACTTACACTGAAGCTTTCTTT. The chain uses TRBV11-2 and TRBJ1-1, with TRBD1 identical over 9 bases. The CDR3 has 15 residues. Per the germline V gene, CDR1 is SGHAT and CDR2 is FQNNGV. J gave up 3 bases and V 5 bases, and 7 bases lay outside the gene matches.

The chain joins TRBV29-1 to TRBJ2-4; D may be TRBD1 (6 bases). The V end lost 4 bases, the J end lost 4 bases, and 11 bases lay between the germline ends. This CDR3 is built from 13 residues. Germline V gene lookup returns CDR1 SQVTM and CDR2 ANQGSEA. This CDR3 is CSVGPGVKNIQYF. CDR3 nucleotide sequence: TGCAGCGTTGGGCCAGGGGTAAAAAACATTCAGTACTTC.

In DNA, the CDR3 is TGTGCCAGCAGCCCCCTCTCTGGGGCCAACGTCCTGACTTTC. It codes for CASSPLSGANVLTF. The chain has TRBV11-2 and TRBJ2-6; D is uncertain. The V and J ends lost 5 bases and 0 bases respectively, with 5 bases between them. Germline values: CDR1 SGHAT, CDR2 FQNNGV. The CDR3 loop spans 14 amino acids.

V is TRBV4-3 and J is TRBJ2-3; 7 bases align to TRBD1. The CDR3 loop spans 17 amino acids. Trimming removed 3 bases from V and 1 base from J; junction bases left unmatched: 10. Germline V lookup: CDR1 LGHNA, CDR2 YSLEER. CDR3 sequence (DNA): TGCGCCAGCAGCCACCTCCAGACAGGGATGGGCACAGATACGCAGTATTTT. Its protein product is CASSHLQTGMGTDTQYF.

The chain has TRBV7-8 and TRBJ2-7; possibly TRBD1 for D (6 bases). Trimming removed 5 bases from V and 4 bases from J, with 15 bases in between. The CDR3 length is 14 residues. From germline, CDR1 is SGHVS and CDR2 FQNEAQ. The CDR3 spells CASSPRTVRYEQYF. The CDR3 bases are TGTGCCAGCAGCCCCCGGACAGTAAGATACGAGCAGTACTTC.

The chain couples TRBV3-1 (or the pseudogene TRBV3-2) to TRBJ2-3, with a possible D match to TRBD2 (7 bases). CDR1 LGHDT and CDR2 YNNKEL come from the germline V gene (reference sequence). The CDR3 has 17 amino acids. V was clipped by 3 bases and J by 0 bases, with 16 bases between them. In DNA, the CDR3 is TGTGCCAGCAGCCAGGCCGGGGGGCCCAAGAGCACAGATACGCAGTATTTT. Translating gives CASSQAGGPKSTDTQYF.

V is TRBV4-3 and J is TRBJ1-6; TRBD1 agrees at 7 bases. The CDR3 has 17 residues. CDR1 LGHNA and CDR2 YSLEER come from the germline V gene. With 0 bases clipped from V and 8 bases from J, the junction kept 10 bases outside the gene matches. The CDR3 sequence: CASSQDVSQGVDSPLHF. In nucleotides, the CDR3 is TGCGCCAGCAGCCAAGACGTCTCCCAGGGGGTAGATTCACCCCTCCACTTT.

The chain couples TRBV4-1 to TRBJ2-3; no clear D. CDR3 length: 16 amino acids. Germline V CDR1 and CDR2: MGHRA, YSYEKL. Trimming cost V 0 bases and J 5 bases, with 15 bases left between them. CDR3 residues: CASSQDHPSIGDTQYF. The DNA for the CDR3 is TGCGCCAGCAGCCAAGATCACCCCTCGATCGGAGATACGCAGTATTTT.

The V call is TRBV15, the J call TRBJ2-5, with D possibly TRBD1 on 6 matching bases. Trimming took off 5 bases at V and 5 bases at J, with 15 bases between the two ends. The CDR3 spans 14 residues. The germline CDR1 and CDR2 sequences are LNHNV and YYDKDF (reference sequence). Here the CDR3 DNA reads TGTGCCACCAGCGCCGGGACACCCAGGGAGACCCAGTACTTC. Amino acid sequence: CATSAGTPRETQYF.

The chain links TRBV11-2 to TRBJ1-1, with unresolved D. The CDR3 length is 16 residues. Germline V gene sequence: CDR1 SGHAT, CDR2 FQNNGV. The ends were cut back, 1 base at V and 6 bases at J, with 18 bases in the middle. For the CDR3, the DNA is TGTGCCAGCAGCTTAGCCGTGCCGCGTTCCCACCCTGAAGCTTTCTTT. This translates into CASSLAVPRSHPEAFF.

V gene TRBV15 combines with J gene TRBJ1-5; TRBD1 might be the D (6 bases). Germline CDR1 and CDR2: LNHNV and YYDKDF (reference sequence). The length of the CDR3 is 17 residues. Trimming shortened V by 1 base and J by 1 base, and 14 bases separated the two germline ends. CDR3: CATSRAQGIQSNQPQHF. CDR3 coding DNA: TGTGCCACCAGCAGAGCACAGGGAATTCAGAGCAATCAGCCCCAGCATTTT.